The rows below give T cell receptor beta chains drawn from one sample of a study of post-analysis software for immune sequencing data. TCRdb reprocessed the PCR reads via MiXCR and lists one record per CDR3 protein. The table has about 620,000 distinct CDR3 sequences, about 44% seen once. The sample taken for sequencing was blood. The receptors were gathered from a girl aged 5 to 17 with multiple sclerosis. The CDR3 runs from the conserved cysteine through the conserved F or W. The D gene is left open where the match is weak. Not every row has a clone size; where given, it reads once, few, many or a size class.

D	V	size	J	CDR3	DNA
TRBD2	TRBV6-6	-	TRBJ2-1	CASGGRDRYNEQFF	TGTGCCAGCGGCGGGAGAGACCGATACAATGAGCAGTTCTTC
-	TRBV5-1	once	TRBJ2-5	CASSLWGNTEQYF	TGCGCCAGCAGTTTGTGGGGGAACACGGAGCAGTACTTC
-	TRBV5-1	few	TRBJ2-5	CASSGSTQETQYF	TGCGCCAGCAGCGGCTCTACCCAAGAGACCCAGTACTTC
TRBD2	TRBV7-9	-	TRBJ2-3	CASSRPSGGAIADTQYF	TGTGCCAGCAGCAGACCTAGCGGGGGAGCTATCGCAGATACGCAGTATTTT
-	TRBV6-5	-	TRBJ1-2	CASGPSFTGYGYTF	TGTGCCAGCGGTCCATCTTTTACGGGCTATGGCTACACCTTC
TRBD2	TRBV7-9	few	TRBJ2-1	CASSLAGLRGVGNEQFF	TGTGCCAGCAGCTTAGCCGGTTTGCGGGGGGTGGGCAATGAGCAGTTCTTC
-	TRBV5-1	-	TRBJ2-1	CASSLDGSGTVSYNEQFF	TGCGCCAGCAGCCTTGACGGGTCCGGCACCGTCTCCTACAATGAGCAGTTCTTC
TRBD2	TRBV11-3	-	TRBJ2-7	CASSRISGRAYSYEQYF	TGTGCCAGCAGCAGAATTAGCGGGAGGGCCTACTCCTACGAGCAGTACTTC
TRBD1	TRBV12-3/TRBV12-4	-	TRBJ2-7	CASRLGTGGSYEQYF	TGTGCCAGCAGACTTGGGACAGGGGGCTCCTACGAGCAGTACTTC
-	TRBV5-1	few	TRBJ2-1	CASSLSFAPYNEQFF	TGCGCCAGCAGCTTGAGTTTTGCGCCCTACAATGAGCAGTTCTTC
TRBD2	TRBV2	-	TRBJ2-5	CASSERGSSETQYF	TGTGCCAGCAGTGAACGCGGGAGTAGCGAGACCCAGTACTTC
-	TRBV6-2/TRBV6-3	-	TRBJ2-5	CASNDAGQETQYF	TGTGCCAGCAACGACGCAGGGCAGGAGACCCAGTACTTC
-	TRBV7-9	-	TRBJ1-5	CASSEGFGGNQPQHF	TGTGCCAGCAGCGAAGGCTTCGGTGGGAATCAGCCCCAGCATTTT
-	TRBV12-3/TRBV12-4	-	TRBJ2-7	CASSPGLYSYEQYF	TGTGCCAGCAGTCCCGGACTGTACTCCTACGAGCAGTACTTC
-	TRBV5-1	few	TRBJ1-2	CASSLARVNYGYTF	TGCGCCAGCAGCTTGGCTCGGGTTAACTATGGCTACACCTTC
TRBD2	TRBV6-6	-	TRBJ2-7	CASSYSSPSGSKHEQYF	TGTGCCAGCAGTTACTCGAGCCCTAGCGGGAGCAAGCACGAGCAGTACTTC
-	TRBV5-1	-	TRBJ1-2	CASSFRSLGETNYGYTF	TGCGCCAGCAGCTTCCGTTCCCTGGGGGAAACCAACTATGGCTACACCTTC
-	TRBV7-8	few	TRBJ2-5	CASSLGRIRQETQYF	TGTGCCAGCAGCCTGGGCAGGATCCGCCAAGAGACCCAGTACTTC
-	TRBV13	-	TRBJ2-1	CASSPPFWSVQFF	TGTGCCAGCAGCCCTCCCTTTTGGAGCGTCCAGTTCTTC
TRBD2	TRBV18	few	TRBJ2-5	CASSETSAGIKETQYF	TGTGCCAGCTCAGAAACGTCAGCGGGGATTAAAGAGACCCAGTACTTC
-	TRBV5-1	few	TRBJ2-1	CASSPDGGRRGNEQFF	TGCGCCAGCAGCCCTGACGGGGGGCGCAGAGGTAATGAGCAGTTCTTC
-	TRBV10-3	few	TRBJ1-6	CAISVQLNSPLHF	TGTGCCATCAGTGTGCAGCTTAATTCACCCCTCCACTTT
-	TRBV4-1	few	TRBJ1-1	CASSQVTVNTEAFF	TGCGCCAGCAGCCAAGTTACAGTGAACACTGAAGCTTTCTTT
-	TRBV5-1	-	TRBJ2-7	CASSRRQSSYEQYF	TGCGCCAGCAGCCGACGACAGAGCTCCTACGAGCAGTACTTC
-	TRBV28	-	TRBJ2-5	CASSAPTVGETQYF	TGTGCCAGCAGTGCCCCGACAGTAGGAGAGACCCAGTACTTC
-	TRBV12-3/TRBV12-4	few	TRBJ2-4	CASSPARGASNIQYF	TGTGCCAGCAGCCCGGCGAGGGGAGCGTCGAACATTCAGTACTTC
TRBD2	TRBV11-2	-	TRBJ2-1	CASGRQGLASSKVEQFF	TGTGCCAGCGGCCGCCAGGGACTAGCTAGCAGTAAGGTTGAGCAGTTCTTC
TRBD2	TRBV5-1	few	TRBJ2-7	CASSYLAGSPYEQYF	TGCGCCAGCAGCTATCTAGCGGGGTCTCCGTACGAGCAGTACTTC
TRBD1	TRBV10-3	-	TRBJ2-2	CAISGATGRTGELFF	TGTGCCATCAGTGGTGCGACAGGGAGAACCGGGGAGCTGTTTTTT
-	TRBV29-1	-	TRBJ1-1	CSVQGPLNTEAFF	TGCAGCGTCCAGGGGCCCTTGAACACTGAAGCTTTCTTT
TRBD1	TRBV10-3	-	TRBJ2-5	CVISGGQGVETQYF	TGTGTCATCAGTGGTGGACAGGGGGTTGAGACCCAGTACTTC
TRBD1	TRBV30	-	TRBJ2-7	CAWTPGTGSYEQYF	TGTGCCTGGACACCCGGGACAGGCTCCTACGAGCAGTACTTC
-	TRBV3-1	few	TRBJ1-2	CASSLDRSYNYGYTF	TGTGCCAGCAGCTTAGACAGGAGTTATAACTATGGCTACACCTTC
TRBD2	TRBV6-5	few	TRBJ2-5	CASSYSSGGRDETQYF	TGTGCCAGCAGTTACTCGAGCGGGGGACGGGACGAGACCCAGTACTTC
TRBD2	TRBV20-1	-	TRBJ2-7	CSARPITSVHYEQYF	TGCAGTGCTAGACCCATTACTAGCGTGCACTACGAGCAGTACTTC
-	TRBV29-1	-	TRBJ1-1	CSGGGRMNTEAFF	TGCAGCGGGGGGGGAAGAATGAACACTGAAGCTTTCTTT
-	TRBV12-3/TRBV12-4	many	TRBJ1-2	CASSSRTANYGYTF	TGTGCCAGCAGTTCCCGGACAGCTAACTATGGCTACACCTTC
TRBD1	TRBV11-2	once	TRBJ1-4	CASSLDHIDRVVSSEKLFF	TGTGCCAGCAGCTTAGATCACATCGACAGGGTAGTATCGAGTGAAAAACTGTTTTTT
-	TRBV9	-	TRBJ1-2	CASSVGSRAANYGYTF	TGTGCCAGCAGCGTAGGGTCTCGGGCAGCTAACTATGGCTACACCTTC
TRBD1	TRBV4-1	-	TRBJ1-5	CASRALTGPNQPQHF	TGCGCCAGCAGGGCGTTGACAGGGCCAAATCAGCCCCAGCATTTT
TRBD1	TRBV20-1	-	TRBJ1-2	CSARNRGFNYGYTF	TGCAGTGCTAGAAACAGGGGTTTTAACTATGGCTACACCTTC
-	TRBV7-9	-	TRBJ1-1	CASSLTGVNTEAFF	TGCGCCAGCAGCTTGACTGGGGTAAACACTGAAGCTTTCTTT
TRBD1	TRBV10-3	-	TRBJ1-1	CAISLDRRYEAFF	TGTGCCATCAGTCTGGACAGGAGGTATGAAGCTTTCTTT
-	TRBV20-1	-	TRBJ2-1	CSAGVGGYRYNEQFF	TGCAGTGCCGGGGTCGGCGGTTATCGGTACAATGAGCAGTTCTTC
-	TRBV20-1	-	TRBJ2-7	CSALQSTYEQYF	TGCAGTGCTTTACAGTCCACCTACGAGCAGTACTTC
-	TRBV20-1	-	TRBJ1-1	CSARDLQGSTEAFF	TGCAGTGCTAGAGATCTTCAGGGAAGCACTGAAGCTTTCTTT
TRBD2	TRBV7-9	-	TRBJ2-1	CASSLVRTSGSREQFF	TGTGCCAGCAGCTTAGTGCGTACTAGCGGGAGCAGGGAGCAGTTCTTC
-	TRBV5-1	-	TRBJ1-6	CASSLVMTAKNTYNSPLHF	TGCGCCAGCAGCTTGGTGATGACGGCCAAGAACACCTATAATTCACCCCTCCACTTT
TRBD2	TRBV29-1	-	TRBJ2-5	CSVRISGQETQYF	TGCAGCGTTCGCATTAGCGGGCAAGAGACCCAGTACTTC
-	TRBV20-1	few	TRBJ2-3	CSASSSGSTDTQYF	TGCAGTGCTAGTTCCAGCGGGAGCACAGATACGCAGTATTTT
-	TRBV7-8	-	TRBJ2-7	CASSLEDWGNHEQYF	TGTGCCAGCAGCTTAGAAGACTGGGGAAACCACGAGCAGTACTTC